The clone carrying this T cell receptor beta chain ranks as medium-sized. The sample belongs to a study of tumor and adjacent non-tumor tissue in lung cancer. The V end lost 3 bases, the J end lost 8 bases, and 8 bases lay between the germline ends. This CDR3 spans 12 amino acids. The library came from three nested PCR rounds adapted from ARM-PCR protocols. Each CDR3 protein is one row after TCRdb ran MiXCR on the multiplex PCR reads. Of some 100,000 distinct CDR3 sequences in the sample, roughly two thirds are singletons; the top ten hold less than 20%. RNA was extracted from bulk tissue without any cell sorting. More than 3 cm separated this lung sample from the edge of the tumor.

The sequence was obtained from a man aged 30-40 years with non-small cell lung cancer. This sequence joins TRBV12-3 or TRBV12-4 and TRBJ2-1, with D uncertain. Specimen: distant non-tumor lung tissue. The CDR3 sequence: CASSLSLDEQFF. The CDR3 nucleotides are TGTGCCAGCAGTTTGTCTTTGGATGAGCAGTTCTTC.